This TCR beta chain was sequenced for a study of cytomegalovirus exposure and HLA in healthy donors. For the study at large: Earlier work reported 95 million to 130 million unique TCR beta sequences from 150 million to 200 million T cells.

The CDR3 length is 15 residues. V lost 5 bases, J lost 6 bases, and 9 bases stayed unmatched. The germline V gene encodes CDR1 MNHEY and CDR2 SVGAGI. In the PCR, 60 Vbeta and 13 Jbeta primers were used. TCRdb's copy holds only in-frame clones and misses some; the assay was immunoSEQ multiplex PCR. The sample holds roughly 70,000 clones, approximately 92% seen once. With respect to this clone: What it recognizes is unknown.

Overall study findings and caveats: Sequence variants that were highly shared formed a cluster that was likely a sequencing artifact. TCR beta V- and J-gene trimming, according to a later analysis, was linked to a missense DCLRE1C variant.

Sequences were obtained from PBMCs. This chain connects TRBV6-5 to TRBJ2-7, with 11 nucleotides matching TRBD1. This clonotype was sampled from a woman in her thirties in good health and CMV-seropositive. The CDR3 region has the DNA TGTGCCAGCAGTCACACCGGGACAGGGGGGGGCGAGCAGTACTTC. It is translated as CASSHTGTGGGEQYF.